These 22 T cell receptor beta chains originate from one sample sequenced in a study of T cells in Graves' hyperthyroidism and ophthalmopathy. Researchers took RNA transcripts and amplified the TCR beta CDR3 regions from them. The primer set for the first-round RT-PCR of the TCR CDR3 was HTBI. MiXCR, run by TCRdb on the multiplex PCR reads, gives a single entry per CDR3 protein. The sample includes 600,000 or so distinct CDR3 sequences, around 13% seen only once; the top ten take around an eighth. Material: blood. These receptors were taken from a woman aged 50 to 60 with Graves' ophthalmopathy.

This clonotype has a count of ten or more. This chain links TRBV7-2 with TRBJ2-7; D is ambiguous. The V end was cut by 3 bases, the J end by 3 bases, with 9 bases between. The CDR3 is 13 residues long. The germline V gene has CDR1 SGHTA and CDR2 FQGNSA. CDR3 region: CASSFRSLYEQYF. For the CDR3, the DNA is TGTGCCAGCAGCTTCCGGTCTCTCTACGAGCAGTACTTC.

This clonotype was seen ten or more times. The CDR3 coding sequence is TGTGCCAGCAGACCCCGTGGGGAAGGGGTCCACGAGCAGTACTTC. Its protein product is CASRPRGEGVHEQYF. The V call is TRBV6-2 or TRBV6-3, the J call TRBJ2-7; maybe TRBD1 (5 bases). Germline V CDR1 and CDR2: MNHEY, SVGEGT. V gave up 6 bases and J gave up 5 bases, with 20 bases separating them. This CDR3 is built from 15 residues.

This clonotype has at least ten counts. The chain links TRBV5-5 to TRBJ2-7, with TRBD1 identical over 7 bases. The CDR3 covers 16 residues. Germline lookup yields CDR1 SGHKS and CDR2 YYEKEE (reference sequence). The junction had 12 bases not matched to a gene; V was cut back by 4 bases and J by 2 bases. Here the CDR3 reads CASSHVKGQATYEQYF. CDR3 sequence (DNA): TGTGCCAGCAGCCATGTAAAAGGACAGGCCACCTACGAGCAGTACTTC.

In its sample, this clonotype was seen a few times. CDR3 nucleotides: TGTGCCAGCAGTGAACGTATTGGGACTAAAGCTTTCTTT. Translation: CASSERIGTKAFF. The chain combines TRBV25-1 with TRBJ1-1; a possible D gene is TRBD1 (5 bases). This CDR3 is 13 amino acids long. Germline V CDR1 and CDR2: MGHDK, SYGVNS. V lost 2 bases to trimming and J lost 9 bases, with 13 bases between them.

This clonotype has at least ten counts. The CDR3, as DNA: TGTGCTAGTGGTTTGGTACCCAACCCTTTATCCCGGGACAGGGGACCCTACAATGAGCAGTTCTTC. Translated: CASGLVPNPLSRDRGPYNEQFF. J is TRBJ2-1 and V is TRBV12-5; 10 positions match TRBD1. The germline V gene has CDR1 LGHNT and CDR2 FRNRAP. Unmatched junction bases numbered 19, after V lost 0 bases and J lost 2 bases. The CDR3 covers 22 residues.

The sample holds many counts of this clonotype. V is TRBV27 and J is TRBJ2-7; 14 bases fit TRBD2. The J segment lost 5 bases and the V segment lost 5 bases, leaving 5 bases of the junction unmatched. The CDR3 runs 15 residues. Germline V lookup: CDR1 MNHEY, CDR2 SMNVEV (reference sequence). CDR3 loop: CASSGLAGGLNEQYF. The CDR3 coding sequence is TGTGCCAGCAGTGGACTAGCGGGAGGTCTTAACGAGCAGTACTTC.

The sample holds many counts of this clonotype. The rearrangement links TRBV12-3 or TRBV12-4 to TRBJ1-1; tentative D call: TRBD1 (5 bases). The CDR3 sequence is 14 residues long. V was cut by 5 bases and J by 1 base, with 11 bases left in between. The DNA for the CDR3 is TGTGCCAGCAGTCAGGGACTCCCGAACACTGAAGCTTTCTTT. Its protein is CASSQGLPNTEAFF.

The genes are TRBV30 and TRBJ2-7; D is unclear. V was cut by 4 bases and J by 4 bases, with 11 bases left in between. Germline CDR1 GTSNPN, CDR2 SVGIG (reference sequence). The CDR3 runs to 12 residues. The CDR3 here is CAWNSGLYEQYF. Here the CDR3 DNA reads TGTGCCTGGAATTCGGGTTTGTACGAGCAGTACTTC.

This clonotype was observed many times. Here the CDR3 reads CASSEVDSGGYTF. CDR3 nucleotides: TGTGCCAGCAGTGAGGTGGACAGCGGAGGCTACACCTTC. The chain joins TRBV2 to TRBJ1-2, with D tentatively TRBD1 (6 bases). Germline CDR1 SNHLY, CDR2 FYNNEI. The CDR3 has 13 residues. Trimming shortened V by 3 bases and J by 8 bases, and 13 bases separated the two germline ends.

The gene calls are TRBV4-2 and TRBJ2-3, with D possibly matching TRBD2 (5 bases). Trimming left V 4 bases short and J 2 bases short, with 10 bases between. The CDR3 is 14 amino acids. Germline CDR1 is LGHNA and CDR2 is YNFKEQ. The CDR3 bases are TGTGCCAGCAGCCTCCTCCGGGACACAGATACGCAGTATTTT. Translated, it gives CASSLLRDTDTQYF.

The rearrangement uses TRBV2 and TRBJ2-3; D is possibly TRBD1 or TRBD2 (5 bases each). Per the germline V gene, CDR1 is SNHLY and CDR2 is FYNNEI. The length of the CDR3 is 16 residues. V gave up 1 base and J gave up 6 bases, with 17 bases separating them. CDR3 sequence reads: CASSEDGTDLLDTQYF. The CDR3 DNA follows: TGTGCCAGCAGTGAAGATGGGACCGATCTTTTGGATACGCAGTATTTT.

At least ten counts were recorded for this clonotype. The chain links TRBV7-2 to TRBJ2-3; possible D gene TRBD2, 5 bases. The V gene lost 10 bases and the J gene lost 2 bases, with 16 bases spanning the gap. CDR1 and CDR2 (germline): SGHTA, FQGNSA. The CDR3 covers 14 residues. The CDR3 DNA reads TGTGCCACTCTTGGAGGTCCAGCCACAGATACGCAGTATTTT. It translates to CATLGGPATDTQYF. Supplemented by reference TRBV7-2 and TRBJ2-3, the full variable domain reads GAGVSQSPSNKVTEKGKDVELRCDPISGHTALYWYRQSLGQGLEFLIYFQGNSAPDKSGLPSDRFSAERTGGSVSTLTIQRTQQEDSAVYLCATLGGPATDTQYFGPGTRLTVL.

This chain joins TRBV15 and TRBJ2-2; the match to TRBD2 covers 12 bases. Germline CDR1 reads LNHNV; CDR2 reads YYDKDF (reference sequence). The CDR3 spans 16 residues. J lost 5 bases, V lost 1 base, and 2 bases had no gene match. The chain's CDR3 is CATSRASGRVTGELFF. CDR3 in DNA: TGTGCCACCAGCAGAGCTAGCGGGAGGGTTACCGGGGAGCTGTTTTTT.

This clonotype came up many times. The chain couples TRBV29-1 to TRBJ1-1, with 7 nucleotides matching TRBD1. Trimming removed 6 bases from V and 4 bases from J; junction bases left unmatched: 2. This CDR3 has 11 amino acids. CDR1 SQVTM and CDR2 ANQGSEA come from the germline V gene. This CDR3 reads CSVNRGTEAFF. CDR3 coding DNA: TGCAGCGTAAACAGGGGCACTGAAGCTTTCTTT.

This clonotype was counted at least ten times. The V call is TRBV12-3 or TRBV12-4, the J call TRBJ2-1; D remains unclear. Trimming pared 5 bases from V and 9 bases from J, leaving 11 bases between. The CDR3 covers 12 residues. The CDR3 here is CASSPPIFEQFF. In DNA form, the CDR3 reads TGTGCCAGCAGTCCCCCGATCTTTGAGCAGTTCTTC.

This clonotype was detected ten times or more. The rearrangement links TRBV12-3 or TRBV12-4 to TRBJ1-1, with D hard to call. The CDR3 totals 11 residues. Trimming removed 6 bases from V and 1 base from J, with 3 bases in between. Written as DNA, the CDR3 is TGTGCCAGCAGAAAGAACACTGAAGCTTTCTTT. Amino acid sequence: CASRKNTEAFF.

This chain uses TRBV20-1 with TRBJ2-5; TRBD2 aligns across 9 bases. The germline CDR1 and CDR2 sequences are DFQATT and SNEGSKA (reference sequence). The trim removed 3 bases at V and 1 base at J, leaving 3 bases unmatched. The CDR3 is 14 amino acids. CDR3 nucleotide sequence: TGCAGTGCTAGGACTAGCGGCCCCCAAGAGACCCAGTACTTC. Encoded protein: CSARTSGPQETQYF.

The CDR3 here is CASSRGQVIREAFF. CDR3 coding DNA: TGTGCCAGTAGTAGGGGACAGGTCATCCGTGAAGCTTTCTTT. The chain has TRBV19 and TRBJ1-1; TRBD1 aligns across 8 bases. The CDR3 has 14 residues. With V trimmed by 4 bases and J by 7 bases, 8 bases remained unmatched. CDR1 LNHDA and CDR2 SQIVND come from the germline V gene (reference sequence).

This clonotype was seen a few times. The chain couples TRBV20-1 to TRBJ2-7, with 7 bases fitting TRBD1. V trimming: 7 bases; J trimming: 2 bases; junction bases outside the gene matches: 8. In germline, CDR1 is DFQATT, CDR2 SNEGSKA (reference sequence). The CDR3 has 13 amino acids. In DNA form, the CDR3 reads TGCAGTGGCTCAAACAGGGGACCCTACGAGCAGTACTTC. Protein product: CSGSNRGPYEQYF.

The genes are TRBV12-3 or TRBV12-4 and TRBJ2-7, with 10 bases identical to TRBD1. The CDR3 sequence is 15 residues long. With 0 bases clipped from V and 2 bases from J, the junction kept 1 base outside the gene matches. As DNA, the CDR3 is TGTGCCAGCAGTTTAGCGACAGGGGGCACCTACGAGCAGTACTTC. Translation: CASSLATGGTYEQYF.

This clonotype was seen many times. V is TRBV28 and J is TRBJ2-3; D ambiguous. Germline CDR1 is MDHEN and CDR2 is SYDVKM. The CDR3 covers 11 residues. The V end lost 5 bases, the J end lost 6 bases, and 6 bases lay between the germline ends. Written as DNA, the CDR3 is TGTGCCAGCAGTACAATGGATACGCAGTATTTT. It is translated as CASSTMDTQYF.

This clonotype was seen repeatedly, ten times or more. The chain combines TRBV14 with TRBJ2-5; TRBD2 matches at 10 bases. Germline V CDR1 and CDR2: SGHDN, FVKESK. After removal of 5 bases from V and 1 base from J, the junction contained 10 bases not matched to a gene. This CDR3 region has 17 residues. CDR3 amino acids: CASSAVLAGGLQETQYF. The CDR3 bases are TGTGCCAGCAGCGCCGTTTTAGCGGGAGGTCTCCAAGAGACCCAGTACTTC.